This passage covers 30 T cell receptor beta chains from one sample sequenced in a study of Ad26.COV2.S vaccination and SARS-CoV-2 variants. Noted treatment: around 19 received Ad26.COV2.S at low or high dose, single or two shots; roughly 5 received placebo; per-sample allocation not given. Collection of the samples took place on day 63 after the first injection of vaccine or placebo. Generated by immunoSEQ multiplex PCR, the TCRdb table keeps only in-frame clones and is missing some. The sample carries about 680,000 clones, 70% to 90% recorded once. Sequences were derived from peripheral blood, sampled in a trial of Ad26.COV2.S vaccine versus placebo. These receptor sequences come from a person between 18 and 60 years old who received the Ad26.COV2.S COVID-19 vaccine or a placebo.

The chain carries TRBV7-2 and TRBJ2-5, with D unresolved. CDR1 SGHTA and CDR2 FQGNSA come from the germline V gene. The V end was cut by 0 bases, the J end by 2 bases, with 7 bases between. The CDR3 contains 14 residues. CDR3 nucleotide sequence: TGTGCCAGCAGCTTAGCTAGGAATCAAGAGACCCAGTACTTC. Residues: CASSLARNQETQYF.

The chain carries TRBV19 and TRBJ2-2; 12 bases match TRBD1. The V and J ends lost 8 bases and 8 bases, in that order; junction bases with no gene match: 6. CDR1 LNHDA and CDR2 SQIVND come from the germline V gene (reference sequence). The CDR3 contains 14 residues. This CDR3 reads CASEGTGGSGELFF. The CDR3 DNA is TGTGCCAGTGAGGGGACAGGGGGCTCGGGGGAGCTGTTTTTT.

This chain uses TRBV7-8 with TRBJ1-2, with D possibly TRBD1 on 6 matching bases. Germline V lookup: CDR1 SGHVS, CDR2 FQNEAQ. The ends were cut back, 4 bases at V and 3 bases at J, with 15 bases in the middle. This CDR3 comprises 15 residues. CDR3 in DNA: TGTGCCAGCAGCTCCCCTCGGACAGCAGACTATGGCTACACCTTC. This translates into CASSSPRTADYGYTF.

This chain joins TRBV5-4 and TRBJ2-7, with 9 bases matching TRBD1. The CDR3 runs to 13 residues. V was clipped by 4 bases and J by 3 bases; unmatched bases: 2. Germline V gene sequence: CDR1 SGHNT, CDR2 YYREEE (reference sequence). The CDR3 nucleotides read TGTGCCAGCAGCGGACAGGGGTTCTACGAGCAGTACTTC. It is translated as CASSGQGFYEQYF. Based on the CDR3 plus reference TRBV5-4 and TRBJ2-7, the full variable domain is ETGVTQSPTHLIKTRGQQVTLRCSSQSGHNTVSWYQQALGQGPQFIFQYYREEENGRGNFPPRFSGLQFPNYSSELNVNALELDDSALYLCASSGQGFYEQYFGPGTRLTVT.

This clone was observed once. The sample contains more than one DNA sequence encoding this CDR3. The chain employs TRBV3-1 (or the pseudogene TRBV3-2) and TRBJ1-6; D unresolved. Trimming shortened V by 0 bases and J by 10 bases, and 4 bases separated the two germline ends. This CDR3 region has 12 residues. Per germline, CDR1 LGHDT and CDR2 YNNKEL (reference sequence). CDR3 sequence: CASSQDESPLHF. The DNA for the CDR3 is TGTGCCAGCAGCCAAGATGAGTCACCCCTCCACTTT.

The CDR3 here is CSASVSSSYEQYF. CDR3 nucleotide sequence: TGCAGTGCTAGTGTCTCAAGCTCCTACGAGCAGTACTTC. The chain is built from TRBV20-1 and TRBJ2-7; D call uncertain. Trimming pared 3 bases from V and 0 bases from J, leaving 9 bases between. The CDR3 loop spans 13 amino acids. The germline V gene has CDR1 DFQATT and CDR2 SNEGSKA (reference sequence).

The chain couples TRBV10-3 to TRBJ1-1; D might be TRBD1 (5 bases). This CDR3 is built from 13 residues. Per germline, CDR1 ENHRY and CDR2 SYGVKD. V lost 7 bases and J 1 base, leaving 10 bases between the germline ends. The CDR3 loop is CAIKADRNTEAFF. The CDR3 coding sequence is TGTGCCATCAAAGCCGACAGGAACACTGAAGCTTTCTTT.

There are many counts of this clone. This chain connects TRBV2 to TRBJ2-7; D remains ambiguous. The CDR3 runs to 13 residues. Looked up from germline, CDR1 is SNHLY and CDR2 is FYNNEI. Trimming stripped 2 bases from V and 4 bases from J, with 9 bases between. CDR3 nucleotides: TGTGCCAGCAGTGAATGGCAAACTTACGAGCAGTACTTC. It yields the protein CASSEWQTYEQYF.

This chain links TRBV13 with TRBJ2-3, with 11 bases that match TRBD2. With V trimmed by 0 bases and J by 1 base, 6 bases remained unmatched. This CDR3 has 18 residues. CDR1 and CDR2 from the germline V gene are PRHDT and FYEKMQ (reference sequence). CDR3 bases: TGTGCCAGCAGCTTAGGGCTAGCGGGGGGAGGTCGCACAGATACGCAGTATTTT. Translated, it gives CASSLGLAGGGRTDTQYF.

J is TRBJ1-6 and V is TRBV7-3; D gene ambiguous. Per germline, CDR1 SGHTA and CDR2 FQGTGA. There are 13 residues in the CDR3. The ends were cut back, 2 bases at V and 8 bases at J, with 7 bases in the middle. Here the CDR3 reads CASSLSGDSPLHF. The CDR3 coding sequence is TGTGCCAGCAGCTTATCAGGCGATTCACCCCTCCACTTT.

The rearrangement uses TRBV19 and TRBJ1-5, with 8 bases identical to TRBD1. Germline V gene data show CDR1 as LNHDA and CDR2 as SQIVND (reference sequence). V lost 4 bases and J lost 5; bases outside the gene matches: 4. The CDR3 covers 14 residues. The CDR3 nucleotides are TGTGCCAGTAGTACCTCACAGGGGGATCAGCCCCAGCATTTT. Translation gives CASSTSQGDQPQHF.

The rearrangement uses TRBV19 and TRBJ1-5; a weak D match, TRBD1 (5 bases). V was clipped by 0 bases and J by 1 base, with 10 bases between them. Germline CDR1 and CDR2: LNHDA and SQIVND (reference sequence). This CDR3 contains 16 residues. CDR3 nucleotides: TGTGCCAGTAGTATAGAACCAGGGAGGAGCAATCAGCCCCAGCATTTT. Protein sequence: CASSIEPGRSNQPQHF.

This chain connects TRBV2 to TRBJ2-2; 8 positions agree with TRBD2. Germline CDR1 reads SNHLY; CDR2 reads FYNNEI. V was pared by 10 bases and J by 3 bases, with 1 base of the junction left unmatched. CDR3 length equals 12 residues. The CDR3 reads CAKGLDTGELFF. The CDR3 region has the DNA TGTGCCAAGGGACTAGACACCGGGGAGCTGTTTTTT.

This sequence joins TRBV19 and TRBJ2-5, with a tentative D call TRBD2 (5 bases). The V end was cut by 3 bases, the J end by 4 bases, with 12 bases between. CDR1 and CDR2 (germline): LNHDA, SQIVND (reference sequence). The CDR3 is 14 amino acids. The CDR3 DNA is TGTGCCAGTAGTATGGGTGGGAGTGTAGAGACCCAGTACTTC. Translated, it gives CASSMGGSVETQYF.

The V gene is TRBV5-1, the J gene TRBJ2-1; D tentatively fits TRBD1 or TRBD2 (5 bases each). Trimming stripped 2 bases from V and 9 bases from J, with 12 bases between. The CDR3 spans 13 residues. Germline V gene lookup returns CDR1 SGHRS and CDR2 YFSETQ. DNA for the CDR3: TGCGCCAGCAGCTTAAACGGGGACGGTGAGCAGTTCTTC. Translation gives CASSLNGDGEQFF.

This rearrangement joins TRBV7-2 to TRBJ1-5; tentatively, D is TRBD1 (6 bases). Deletions cut 5 bases from V and 2 bases from J, with 13 bases between. This CDR3 contains 15 residues. CDR1 is SGHTA and CDR2 is FQGNSA in the germline V gene. Here the CDR3 reads CASSPPGAGNQPQHF. For the CDR3, the DNA is TGTGCCAGCAGCCCCCCGGGGGCCGGCAATCAGCCCCAGCATTTT. Drawing the rest from reference TRBV7-2 and TRBJ1-5, the complete variable domain is GAGVSQSPSNKVTEKGKDVELRCDPISGHTALYWYRQSLGQGLEFLIYFQGNSAPDKSGLPSDRFSAERTGGSVSTLTIQRTQQEDSAVYLCASSPPGAGNQPQHFGDGTRLSIL.

V gene TRBV7-9 combines with J gene TRBJ2-3; 7 positions match TRBD2. J was trimmed by 2 bases and V by 8 bases; bases with no gene match: 7. The CDR3 extends over 14 amino acids. In germline, CDR1 is SEHNR, CDR2 FQNEAQ (reference sequence). The CDR3, as DNA: TGTGCCAGCGGGGGAGGGGTTCCCACAGATACGCAGTATTTT. Translated, it gives CASGGGVPTDTQYF.

This chain connects TRBV2 to TRBJ2-1; D possibly corresponds to TRBD2 (6 bases). Trimming stripped 8 bases from V and 2 bases from J, with 13 bases between. Germline-derived CDR1 and CDR2 are SNHLY and FYNNEI. The CDR3 length is 14 residues. The CDR3 here is CASFRDSTYNEQFF. For the CDR3, the DNA is TGTGCCAGCTTCCGGGACTCGACCTACAATGAGCAGTTCTTC. The full variable domain, completed using reference TRBV2 and TRBJ2-1, is EPEVTQTPSHQVTQMGQEVILRCVPISNHLYFYWYRQILGQKVEFLVSFYNNEISEKSEIFDDQFSVERPDGSNFTLKIRSTKLEDSAMYFCASFRDSTYNEQFFGPGTRLTVL.

V usage is TRBV18 and J usage is TRBJ1-1; 9 bases map to TRBD1. Germline V gives CDR1 KGHSH, CDR2 LQKENI. This CDR3 spans 17 amino acids. V lost 2 bases to trimming and J lost 3 bases; unmatched junction nucleotides: 10. The CDR3 DNA sequence: TGTGCCAGCTCACCAAAAGCCTTACAGGGGGCAGACACTGAAGCTTTCTTT. This gives the protein CASSPKALQGADTEAFF.

V is TRBV5-1 and J is TRBJ1-1; D is perhaps TRBD1 (6 bases). V was trimmed by 2 bases and J by 0 bases, leaving 14 bases between them. The CDR3 totals 16 residues. From germline, CDR1 is SGHRS and CDR2 YFSETQ. The CDR3 region has the DNA TGCGCCAGCAGCTTTGGGGGCTATCCCTTGAACACTGAAGCTTTCTTT. Its protein product is CASSFGGYPLNTEAFF.

About this clone: This may come from a read error, since a much larger clone is one base off. This sample also contains other DNA sequences that code for the same CDR3. CDR3 sequence: CASSLAGYGYTF. The CDR3 region has the DNA TGTGCCAGCAGCTTAGCGGGGTATGGCTACACCTTC. The chain recombines TRBV7-2 with TRBJ1-2; D remains unclear. Germline V CDR1 and CDR2: SGHTA, FQGNSA. Trimming left V 0 bases short and J 5 bases short, with 4 bases between. The CDR3 loop spans 12 amino acids.

The rearrangement joins TRBV5-1 to TRBJ1-3; 7 bases map to TRBD1. Germline CDR1 reads SGHRS; CDR2 reads YFSETQ. The V segment lost 0 bases and the J segment 1 base; nucleotides outside the gene matches: 4. The CDR3 has 16 residues. The CDR3 nucleotides are TGCGCCAGCAGCTTGGCCGACAGGGTATCTGGAAACACCATATATTTT. Protein product: CASSLADRVSGNTIYF.

The rearrangement uses TRBV18 and TRBJ1-1, with 10 positions matching TRBD1. This CDR3 region has 15 residues. Germline V lookup: CDR1 KGHSH, CDR2 LQKENI. Losses at the gene ends were 4 bases for V and 4 bases for J; bases not matched to a gene: 6. CDR3 amino acids: CASSRGQGVGTEAFF. The DNA of the CDR3 is TGTGCCAGCTCACGCGGACAGGGGGTCGGCACTGAAGCTTTCTTT.

This rearrangement joins TRBV19 to TRBJ2-3; 8 bases map to TRBD2. Germline V gene lookup returns CDR1 LNHDA and CDR2 SQIVND (reference sequence). CDR3 length: 14 amino acids. V was pared by 7 bases and J by 0 bases, with 3 bases of the junction left unmatched. Here the CDR3 reads CASKPGGSTDTQYF. CDR3 bases: TGTGCCAGTAAACCGGGAGGGAGCACAGATACGCAGTATTTT.

This rearrangement joins TRBV12-3 or TRBV12-4 to TRBJ1-1, with 8 bases lining up with TRBD1. V shed 7 bases and J 4 bases; nucleotides not matched to a gene: 5. The CDR3 covers 13 residues. The chain's CDR3 is CASTRTGPTEAFF. In DNA, the CDR3 is TGTGCCAGCACCAGGACAGGGCCCACTGAAGCTTTCTTT.

The V and J genes are TRBV4-1 and TRBJ1-1; D unclear. Trimming took 5 bases from V and 5 from J, leaving 12 bases between them. The CDR3 spans 13 residues. The V gene's germline CDR1 is MGHRA and CDR2 YSYEKL. The CDR3 loop reads CASSWMEVTEAFF. For the CDR3, the DNA is TGCGCCAGCAGCTGGATGGAGGTGACTGAAGCTTTCTTT.

The chain has TRBV6-5 and TRBJ1-1; D is perhaps TRBD1 (6 bases). The CDR3 covers 13 residues. Per germline, CDR1 MNHEY and CDR2 SVGAGI. V gave up 7 bases and J gave up 2 bases, with 11 bases separating them. CDR3 in amino acids: CASTRTANTEAFF. DNA for the CDR3: TGTGCCAGCACAAGGACAGCAAACACTGAAGCTTTCTTT.

This chain links TRBV11-2 with TRBJ2-7; 7 positions agree with TRBD1. Germline V lookup: CDR1 SGHAT, CDR2 FQNNGV. V trimming: 4 bases; J trimming: 5 bases; junction bases outside the gene matches: 5. This CDR3 region has 13 residues. CDR3 bases: TGTGCCAGCAGCTCGGACAGGTTCCACGAGCAGTACTTC. This codes for CASSSDRFHEQYF.

V gene TRBV27 combines with J gene TRBJ1-3; no reliable D call. The CDR3 sequence is 15 residues long. The V and J ends lost 5 bases and 0 bases respectively, with 11 bases between them. Germline V gene sequence: CDR1 MNHEY, CDR2 SMNVEV (reference sequence). The CDR3 region has the DNA TGTGCCAGCAGTCTTGATGGGGTCTCTGGAAACACCATATATTTT. This codes for CASSLDGVSGNTIYF.

This clone was observed a handful of times. The chain uses TRBV6-6 and TRBJ1-1; TRBD1 is a possible D gene (5 bases). The germline V gene encodes CDR1 MNHNY and CDR2 SVGAGI (reference sequence). This CDR3 has 15 amino acids. The V and J ends lost 2 bases and 1 base respectively, with 11 bases between them. CDR3 sequence: CASSYPGGGNTEAFF. In nucleotides, the CDR3 is TGTGCCAGCAGTTACCCTGGGGGGGGGAACACTGAAGCTTTCTTT.